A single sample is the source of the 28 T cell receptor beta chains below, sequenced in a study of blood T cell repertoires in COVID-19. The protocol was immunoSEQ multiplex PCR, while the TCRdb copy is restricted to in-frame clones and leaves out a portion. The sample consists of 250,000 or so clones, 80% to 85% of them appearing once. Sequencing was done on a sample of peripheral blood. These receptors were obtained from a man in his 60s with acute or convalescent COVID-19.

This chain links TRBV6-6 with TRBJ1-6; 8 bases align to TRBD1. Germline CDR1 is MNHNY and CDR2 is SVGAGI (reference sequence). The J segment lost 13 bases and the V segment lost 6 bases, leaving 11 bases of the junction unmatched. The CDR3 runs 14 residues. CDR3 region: CASRDGQGWVPLHF. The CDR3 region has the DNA TGTGCCAGCAGGGATGGACAGGGTTGGGTGCCCCTCCACTTT.

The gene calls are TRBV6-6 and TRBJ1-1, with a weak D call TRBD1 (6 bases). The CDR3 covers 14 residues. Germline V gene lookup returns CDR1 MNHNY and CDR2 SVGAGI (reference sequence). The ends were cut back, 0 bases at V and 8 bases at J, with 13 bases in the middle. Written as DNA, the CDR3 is TGTGCCAGCAGTTACTCGTCAGGGGCCAAGGAAGCTTTCTTT. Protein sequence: CASSYSSGAKEAFF.

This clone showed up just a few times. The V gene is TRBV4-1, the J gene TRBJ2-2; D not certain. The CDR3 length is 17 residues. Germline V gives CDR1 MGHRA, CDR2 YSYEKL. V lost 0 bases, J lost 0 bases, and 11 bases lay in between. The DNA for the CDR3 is TGCGCCAGCAGCCAAGATCTTAACAGAGCGAACACCGGGGAGCTGTTTTTT. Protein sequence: CASSQDLNRANTGELFF.

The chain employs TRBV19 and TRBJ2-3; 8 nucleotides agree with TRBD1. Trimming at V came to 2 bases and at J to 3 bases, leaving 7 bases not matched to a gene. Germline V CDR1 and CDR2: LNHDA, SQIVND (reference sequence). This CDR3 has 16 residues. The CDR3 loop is CASSIRQGAQTDTQYF. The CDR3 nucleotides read TGTGCCAGTAGTATACGGCAGGGGGCCCAGACAGATACGCAGTATTTT.

CDR3 in amino acids: CASSPQASVNTEAFF. In DNA, the CDR3 is TGTGCCAGCAGCCCCCAAGCGTCGGTGAACACTGAAGCTTTCTTT. V is TRBV9 and J is TRBJ1-1; unclear D gene. Trimming stripped 4 bases from V and 0 bases from J, with 13 bases between. Germline lookup yields CDR1 SGDLS and CDR2 YYNGEE. This CDR3 contains 15 residues.

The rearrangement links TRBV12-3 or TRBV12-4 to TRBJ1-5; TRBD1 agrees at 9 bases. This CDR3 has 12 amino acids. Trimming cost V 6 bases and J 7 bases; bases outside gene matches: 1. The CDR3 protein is CASRQGAQPQHF. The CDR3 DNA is TGTGCCAGCAGACAGGGGGCCCAGCCCCAGCATTTT.

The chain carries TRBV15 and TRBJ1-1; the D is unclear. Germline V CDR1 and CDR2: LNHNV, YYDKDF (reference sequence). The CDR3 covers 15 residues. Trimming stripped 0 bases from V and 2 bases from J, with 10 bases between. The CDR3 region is CATSRDHRGNTEAFF. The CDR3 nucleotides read TGTGCCACCAGCAGAGATCACCGGGGAAACACTGAAGCTTTCTTT.

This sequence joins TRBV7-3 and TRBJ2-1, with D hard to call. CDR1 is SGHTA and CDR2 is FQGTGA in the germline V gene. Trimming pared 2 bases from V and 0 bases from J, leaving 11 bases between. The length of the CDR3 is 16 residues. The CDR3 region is CASSLWALSSYNEQFF. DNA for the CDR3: TGTGCCAGCAGCTTATGGGCCCTTAGCTCCTACAATGAGCAGTTCTTC.

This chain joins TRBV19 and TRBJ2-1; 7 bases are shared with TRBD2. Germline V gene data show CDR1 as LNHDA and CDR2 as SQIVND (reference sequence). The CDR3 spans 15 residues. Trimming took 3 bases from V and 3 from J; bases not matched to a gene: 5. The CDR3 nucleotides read TGTGCCAGTAGTATTTACCGGGGGGTCTACAATGAGCAGTTCTTC. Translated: CASSIYRGVYNEQFF.

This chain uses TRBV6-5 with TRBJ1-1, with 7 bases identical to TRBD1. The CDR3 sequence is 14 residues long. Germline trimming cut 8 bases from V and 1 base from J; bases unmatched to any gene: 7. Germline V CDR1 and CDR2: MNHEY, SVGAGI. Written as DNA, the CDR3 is TGTGCCAGCCGTCAGGGGACAGCGAACACTGAAGCTTTCTTT. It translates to CASRQGTANTEAFF.

The CDR3 sequence: CASSYLTNSYEQYF. Here the CDR3 DNA reads TGTGCCAGCAGTTACTTGACAAACTCCTACGAGCAGTACTTC. J is TRBJ2-7 and V is TRBV6-5; D not certain. The V end lost 1 base, the J end lost 0 bases, and 7 bases lay between the germline ends. CDR1 MNHEY and CDR2 SVGAGI come from the germline V gene. This CDR3 has 14 residues.

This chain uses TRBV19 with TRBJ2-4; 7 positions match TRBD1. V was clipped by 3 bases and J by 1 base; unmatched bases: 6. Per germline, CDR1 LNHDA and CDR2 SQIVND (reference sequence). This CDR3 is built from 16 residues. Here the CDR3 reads CASSIRQGRAKNIQYF. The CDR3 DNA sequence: TGTGCCAGTAGTATCCGACAGGGTCGGGCCAAAAACATTCAGTACTTC.

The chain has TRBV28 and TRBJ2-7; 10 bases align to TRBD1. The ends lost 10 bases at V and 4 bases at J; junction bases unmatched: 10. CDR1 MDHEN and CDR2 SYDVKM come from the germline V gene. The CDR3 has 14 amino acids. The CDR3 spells CATGDGTGVYEQYF. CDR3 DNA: TGTGCCACCGGCGACGGGACAGGGGTGTACGAGCAGTACTTC.

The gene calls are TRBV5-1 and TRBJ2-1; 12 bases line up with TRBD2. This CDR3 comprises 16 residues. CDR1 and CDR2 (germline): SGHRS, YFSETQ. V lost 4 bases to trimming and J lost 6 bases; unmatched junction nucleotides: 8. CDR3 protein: CASSQGASGGANEQFF. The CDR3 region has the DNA TGCGCCAGCAGCCAAGGGGCTAGCGGGGGGGCCAATGAGCAGTTCTTC.

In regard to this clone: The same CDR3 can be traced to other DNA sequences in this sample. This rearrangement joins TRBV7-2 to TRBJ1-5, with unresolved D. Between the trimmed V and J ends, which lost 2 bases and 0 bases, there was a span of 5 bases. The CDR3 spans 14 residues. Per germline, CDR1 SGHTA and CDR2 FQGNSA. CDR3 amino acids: CASSLRYSNQPQHF. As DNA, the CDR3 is TGTGCCAGCAGCTTACGTTATAGCAATCAGCCCCAGCATTTT.

Written as DNA, the CDR3 is TGCGCCAGCAGCTCCAATCTCGGTCTTGATGGCTACACCTTC. Residues: CASSSNLGLDGYTF. The genes are TRBV5-1 and TRBJ1-2; D gene ambiguous. Germline V gene lookup returns CDR1 SGHRS and CDR2 YFSETQ. There are 14 residues in the CDR3. Trimming took 3 bases from V and 6 from J, leaving 15 bases between them.

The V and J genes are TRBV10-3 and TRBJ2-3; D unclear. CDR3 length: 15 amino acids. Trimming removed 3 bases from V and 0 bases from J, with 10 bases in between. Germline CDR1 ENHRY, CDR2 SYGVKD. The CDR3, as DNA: TGTGCCATCAGTGACGATAGATCTAGCACAGATACGCAGTATTTT. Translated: CAISDDRSSTDTQYF.

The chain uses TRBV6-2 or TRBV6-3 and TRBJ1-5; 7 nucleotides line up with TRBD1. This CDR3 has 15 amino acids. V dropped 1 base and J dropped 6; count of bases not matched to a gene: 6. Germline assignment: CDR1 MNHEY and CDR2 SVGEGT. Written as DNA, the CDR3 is TGTGCCAGCAGTTACTGGAGACAGGGAGGTCAGCCCCAGCATTTT. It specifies CASSYWRQGGQPQHF.

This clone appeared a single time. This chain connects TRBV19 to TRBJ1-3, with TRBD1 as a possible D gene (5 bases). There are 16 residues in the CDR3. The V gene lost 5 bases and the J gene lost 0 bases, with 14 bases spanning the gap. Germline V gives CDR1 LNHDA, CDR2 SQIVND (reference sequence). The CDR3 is CASSARQHLSGNTIYF. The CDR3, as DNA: TGTGCCAGTAGTGCCAGACAGCACCTCTCTGGAAACACCATATATTTT. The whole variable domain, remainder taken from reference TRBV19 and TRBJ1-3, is DGGITQSPKYLFRKEGQNVTLSCEQNLNHDAMYWYRQDPGQGLRLIYYSQIVNDFQKGDIAEGYSVSREKKESFPLTVTSAQKNPTAFYLCASSARQHLSGNTIYFGEGSWLTVV.

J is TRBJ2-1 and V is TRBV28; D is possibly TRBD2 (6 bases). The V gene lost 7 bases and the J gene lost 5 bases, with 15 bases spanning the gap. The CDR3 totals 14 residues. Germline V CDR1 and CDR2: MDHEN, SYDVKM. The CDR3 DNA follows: TGTGCCAGCATGCCTTACGGGGGAGACAATGAGCAGTTCTTC. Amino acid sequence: CASMPYGGDNEQFF.

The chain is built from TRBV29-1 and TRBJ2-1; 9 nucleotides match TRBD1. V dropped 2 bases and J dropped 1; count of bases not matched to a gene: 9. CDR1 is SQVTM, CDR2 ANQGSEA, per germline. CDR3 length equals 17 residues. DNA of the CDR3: TGCAGCGTTGAAATACAGGGGGCCTGGGGATCCTACAATGAGCAGTTCTTC. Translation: CSVEIQGAWGSYNEQFF.

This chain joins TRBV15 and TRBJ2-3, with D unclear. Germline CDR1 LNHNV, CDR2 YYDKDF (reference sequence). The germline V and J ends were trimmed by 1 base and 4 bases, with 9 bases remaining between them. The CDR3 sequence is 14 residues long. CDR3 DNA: TGTGCCACCAGCAGAGCTAGACGTCCAGATACGCAGTATTTT. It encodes CATSRARRPDTQYF.

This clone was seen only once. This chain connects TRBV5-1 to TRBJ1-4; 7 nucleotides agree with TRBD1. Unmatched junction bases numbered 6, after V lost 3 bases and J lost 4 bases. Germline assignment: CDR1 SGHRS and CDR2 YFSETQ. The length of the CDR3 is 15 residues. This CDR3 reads CASSSGTELNEKLFF. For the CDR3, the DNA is TGCGCCAGCAGCTCGGGGACAGAACTTAATGAAAAACTGTTTTTT.

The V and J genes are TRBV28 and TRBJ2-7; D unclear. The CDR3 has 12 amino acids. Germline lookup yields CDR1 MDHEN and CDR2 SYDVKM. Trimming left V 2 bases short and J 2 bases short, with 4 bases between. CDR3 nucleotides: TGTGCCAGCAGTTTACAGGCCTACGAGCAGTACTTC. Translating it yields CASSLQAYEQYF.

The CDR3 region is CASSPYHGAGNTIYF. The DNA for the CDR3 is TGTGCCAGCAGTCCGTACCACGGAGCAGGAAACACCATATATTTT. The V call is TRBV5-5, the J call TRBJ1-3, with D uncertain. Germline V lookup: CDR1 SGHKS, CDR2 YYEKEE (reference sequence). The CDR3 runs 15 residues. The ends were cut back, 5 bases at V and 4 bases at J, with 16 bases in the middle.

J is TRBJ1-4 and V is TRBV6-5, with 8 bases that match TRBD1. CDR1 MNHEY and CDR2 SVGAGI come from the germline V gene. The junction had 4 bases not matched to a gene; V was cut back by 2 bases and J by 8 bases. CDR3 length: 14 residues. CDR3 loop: CASSYGQGGEKLFF. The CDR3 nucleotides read TGTGCCAGCAGTTACGGACAGGGAGGAGAAAAACTGTTTTTT.

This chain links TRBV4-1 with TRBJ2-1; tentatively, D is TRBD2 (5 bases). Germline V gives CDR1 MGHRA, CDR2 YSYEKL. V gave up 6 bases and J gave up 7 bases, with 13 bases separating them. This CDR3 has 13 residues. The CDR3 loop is CASSLLGENEQFF. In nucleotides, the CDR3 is TGCGCCAGCAGTCTCCTCGGGGAGAATGAGCAGTTCTTC.

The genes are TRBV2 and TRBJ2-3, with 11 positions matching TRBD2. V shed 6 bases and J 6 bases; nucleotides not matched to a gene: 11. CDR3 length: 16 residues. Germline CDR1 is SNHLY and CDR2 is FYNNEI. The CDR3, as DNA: TGTGCCAGCAGACCTCAAATAGCGGGGGGGCTGGATACGCAGTATTTT. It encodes CASRPQIAGGLDTQYF. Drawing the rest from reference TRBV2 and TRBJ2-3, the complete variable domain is EPEVTQTPSHQVTQMGQEVILRCVPISNHLYFYWYRQILGQKVEFLVSFYNNEISEKSEIFDDQFSVERPDGSNFTLKIRSTKLEDSAMYFCASRPQIAGGLDTQYFGPGTRLTVL.